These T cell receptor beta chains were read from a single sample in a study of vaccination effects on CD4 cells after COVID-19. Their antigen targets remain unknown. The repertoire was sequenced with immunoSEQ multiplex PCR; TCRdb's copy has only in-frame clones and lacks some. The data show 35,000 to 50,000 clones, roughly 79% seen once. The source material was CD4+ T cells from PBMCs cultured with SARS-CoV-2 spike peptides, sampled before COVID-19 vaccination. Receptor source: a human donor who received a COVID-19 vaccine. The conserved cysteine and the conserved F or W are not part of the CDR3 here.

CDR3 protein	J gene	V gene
ASSLSGDTQY	TRBJ2-3	TRBV27
AWTRRGNTIY	TRBJ1-3	TRBV30
ASSDLTKTDSPLH	TRBJ1-6	TRBV28
ASSQNRDRVLSPLH	TRBJ1-6	TRBV6-6
ASRRTITDTQY	TRBJ2-3	TRBV12-3/TRBV12-4
ASSQGQKITNQPQH	TRBJ1-5	TRBV7-8
ASSHQQGNGNTIY	TRBJ1-3	TRBV4-1
ASSLATVVRGGTEAF	TRBJ1-1	TRBV5-1
ASSPTRNTEAF	TRBJ1-1	TRBV9
ASSIVARTGDTQY	TRBJ2-3	TRBV19
ATSDLGQGETQY	TRBJ2-5	TRBV24-1
ASSVEAGEDNEQF	TRBJ2-1	TRBV9
ASSFWGASFEAF	TRBJ1-1	TRBV5-6
SVGRPSETQY	TRBJ2-5	TRBV29-1
ASSPTGGSPLH	TRBJ1-6	TRBV4-2
ASRGQGNQPQH	TRBJ1-5	TRBV7-2
ASRLRRGNSNQPQH	TRBJ1-5	TRBV12-2
ASSAQGQIQPQH	TRBJ1-5	TRBV2
ASSPTSTSSGELF	TRBJ2-2	TRBV18